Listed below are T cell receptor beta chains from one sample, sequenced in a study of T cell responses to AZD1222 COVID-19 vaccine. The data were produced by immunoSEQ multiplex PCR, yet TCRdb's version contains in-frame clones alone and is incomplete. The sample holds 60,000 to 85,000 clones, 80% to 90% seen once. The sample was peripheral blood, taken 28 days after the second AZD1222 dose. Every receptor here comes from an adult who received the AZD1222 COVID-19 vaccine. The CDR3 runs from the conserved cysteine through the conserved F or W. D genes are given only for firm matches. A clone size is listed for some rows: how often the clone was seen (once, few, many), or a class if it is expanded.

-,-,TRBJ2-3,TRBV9,CASSGRREDTQYF,TGTGCCAGCAGCGGGCGGAGGGAGGATACGCAGTATTTT
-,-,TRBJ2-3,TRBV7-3,CASSLIGQDTQYF,TGTGCCAGCAGCTTAATAGGTCAAGATACGCAGTATTTT
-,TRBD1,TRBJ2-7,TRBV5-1,CASAPDRGLFGDEQYF,TGCGCCAGCGCCCCGGACAGGGGGCTGTTTGGAGACGAGCAGTACTTC
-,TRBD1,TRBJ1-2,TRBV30,CARTGPYGYTF,TGTGCCAGGACAGGGCCCTATGGCTACACCTTC
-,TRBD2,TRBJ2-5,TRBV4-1,CASSGLAGGRRETQYF,TGCGCCAGCTCCGGACTAGCGGGGGGGAGAAGGGAGACCCAGTACTTC
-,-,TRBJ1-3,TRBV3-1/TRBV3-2,CASSERTDGNTIYF,TGTGCCAGCAGCGAAAGGACAGACGGAAACACCATATATTTT
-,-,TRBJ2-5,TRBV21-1,CASSNHGSGGAETQYF,TGTGCCAGCAGCAACCACGGTAGCGGGGGGGCTGAGACCCAGTACTTC
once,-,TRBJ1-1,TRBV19,CASSIWQPVNTEAFF,TGTGCCAGTAGTATTTGGCAGCCCGTGAACACTGAAGCTTTCTTT
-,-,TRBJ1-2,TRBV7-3,CASSLNPGQRGYTF,TGTGCCAGCAGCTTAAACCCGGGACAACGAGGCTACACCTTC
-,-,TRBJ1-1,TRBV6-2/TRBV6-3,CASRLPRVNTEAFF,TGTGCCAGCCGCCTTCCAAGGGTGAACACTGAAGCTTTCTTT
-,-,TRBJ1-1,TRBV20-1,CSAGGEDEAFF,TGCAGTGCGGGGGGGGAGGATGAAGCTTTCTTT